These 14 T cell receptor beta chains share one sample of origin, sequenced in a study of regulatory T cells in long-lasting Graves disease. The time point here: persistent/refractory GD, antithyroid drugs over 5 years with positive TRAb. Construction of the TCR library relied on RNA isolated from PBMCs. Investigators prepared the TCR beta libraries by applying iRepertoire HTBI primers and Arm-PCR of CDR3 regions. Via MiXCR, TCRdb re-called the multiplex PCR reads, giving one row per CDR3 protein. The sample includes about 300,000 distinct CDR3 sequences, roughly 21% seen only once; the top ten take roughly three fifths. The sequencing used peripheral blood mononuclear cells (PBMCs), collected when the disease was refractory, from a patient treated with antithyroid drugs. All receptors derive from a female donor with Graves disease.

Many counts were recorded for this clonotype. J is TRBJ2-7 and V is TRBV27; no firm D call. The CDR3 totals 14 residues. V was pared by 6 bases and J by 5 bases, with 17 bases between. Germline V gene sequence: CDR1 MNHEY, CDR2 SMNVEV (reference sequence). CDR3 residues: CASRVQTGSHEQYF. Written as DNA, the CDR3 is TGTGCCAGCAGGGTACAGACTGGGTCCCACGAGCAGTACTTC.

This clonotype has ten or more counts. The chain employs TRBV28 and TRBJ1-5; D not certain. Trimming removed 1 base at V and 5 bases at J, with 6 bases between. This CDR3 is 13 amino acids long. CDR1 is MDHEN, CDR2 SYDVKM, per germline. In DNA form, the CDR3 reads TGTGCCAGCAGTTTATCGTCCGATCAGCCCCAGCATTTT. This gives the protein CASSLSSDQPQHF.

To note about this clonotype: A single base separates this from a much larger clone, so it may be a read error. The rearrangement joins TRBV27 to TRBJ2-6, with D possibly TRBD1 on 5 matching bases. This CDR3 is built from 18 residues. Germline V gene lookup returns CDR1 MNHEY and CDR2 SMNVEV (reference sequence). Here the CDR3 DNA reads TGTGCCTGCAGTCCACAATTCCGACAGCACTCTGGGGCCAACGTCCTGACTTTC. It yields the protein CACSPQFRQHSGANVLTF.

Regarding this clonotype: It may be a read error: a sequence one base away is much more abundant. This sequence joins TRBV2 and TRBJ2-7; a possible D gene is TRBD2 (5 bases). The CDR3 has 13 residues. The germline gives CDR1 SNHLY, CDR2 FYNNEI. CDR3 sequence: CASSEGLVYEQCF. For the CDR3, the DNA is TGTGCCAGCAGCGAGGGTCTGGTCTACGAGCAGTGCTTC.

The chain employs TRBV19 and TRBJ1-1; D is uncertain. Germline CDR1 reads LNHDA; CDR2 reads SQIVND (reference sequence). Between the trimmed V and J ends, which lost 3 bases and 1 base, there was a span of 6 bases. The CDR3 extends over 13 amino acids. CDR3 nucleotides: TGTGCCAGTAGTATGGGCGGGAACACTGAAGCTTTCTTT. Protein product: CASSMGGNTEAFF.

The CDR3, as DNA: TGTGCCAGCGAGAGTGGTTCCGGCGGAGAGACCCAGTACTTC. Translating it yields CASESGSGGETQYF. V usage is TRBV7-6 and J usage is TRBJ2-5, with D unclear. The CDR3 runs 14 residues. V was cut by 8 bases and J by 4 bases, with 17 bases left in between. Germline CDR1 reads SGHVS; CDR2 reads FNYEAQ.

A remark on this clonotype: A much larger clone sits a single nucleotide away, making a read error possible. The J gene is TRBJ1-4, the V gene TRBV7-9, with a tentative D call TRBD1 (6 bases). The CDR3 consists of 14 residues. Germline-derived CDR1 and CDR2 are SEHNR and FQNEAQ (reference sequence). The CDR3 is CASTTPGENEELFF. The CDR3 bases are TGTGCCAGCACCACCCCAGGGGAAAATGAAGAACTGTTTTTT.

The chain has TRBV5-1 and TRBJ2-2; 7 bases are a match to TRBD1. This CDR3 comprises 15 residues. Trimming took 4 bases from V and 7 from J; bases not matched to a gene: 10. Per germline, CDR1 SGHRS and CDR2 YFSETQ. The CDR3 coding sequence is TGCGCCAGCAGCAAGACGGACAGGCCGATCGGGGAGCTGTTTTTT. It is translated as CASSKTDRPIGELFF. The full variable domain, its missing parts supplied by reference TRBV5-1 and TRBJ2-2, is KAGVTQTPRYLIKTRGQQVTLSCSPISGHRSVSWYQQTPGQGLQFLFEYFSETQRNKGNFPGRFSGRQFSNSRSEMNVSTLELGDSALYLCASSKTDRPIGELFFGEGSRLTVL.

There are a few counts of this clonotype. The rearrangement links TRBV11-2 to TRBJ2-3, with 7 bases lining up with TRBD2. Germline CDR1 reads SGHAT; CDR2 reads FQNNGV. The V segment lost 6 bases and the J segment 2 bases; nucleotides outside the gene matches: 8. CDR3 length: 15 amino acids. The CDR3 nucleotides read TGTGCCAGCAGGGGGCTAGCGGACCACACAGATACGCAGTATTTT. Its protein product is CASRGLADHTDTQYF.

The CDR3 region is CASSLGGPGDIQYF. DNA for the CDR3: TGCGCCAGCAGCTTGGGGGGGCCGGGGGACATTCAGTACTTC. V and J are TRBV5-1 and TRBJ2-4; either TRBD1 or TRBD2 may supply D (6 bases each). Between the trimmed V and J ends, which lost 0 bases and 8 bases, there was a span of 12 bases. This CDR3 is built from 14 residues. Looked up from germline, CDR1 is SGHRS and CDR2 is YFSETQ.

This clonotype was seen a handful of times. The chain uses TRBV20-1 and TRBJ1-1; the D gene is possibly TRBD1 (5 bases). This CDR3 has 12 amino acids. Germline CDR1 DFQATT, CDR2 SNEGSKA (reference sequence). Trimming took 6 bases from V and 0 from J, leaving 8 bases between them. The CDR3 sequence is CSARQMNTEAFF. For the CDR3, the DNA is TGCAGTGCCAGACAGATGAACACTGAAGCTTTCTTT.

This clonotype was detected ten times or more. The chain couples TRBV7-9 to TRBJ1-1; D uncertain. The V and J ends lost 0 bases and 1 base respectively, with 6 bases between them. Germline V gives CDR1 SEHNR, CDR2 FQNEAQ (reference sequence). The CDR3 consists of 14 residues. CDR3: CASSLAEGNTEAFF. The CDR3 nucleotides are TGTGCCAGCAGCTTAGCAGAGGGGAACACTGAAGCTTTCTTT.

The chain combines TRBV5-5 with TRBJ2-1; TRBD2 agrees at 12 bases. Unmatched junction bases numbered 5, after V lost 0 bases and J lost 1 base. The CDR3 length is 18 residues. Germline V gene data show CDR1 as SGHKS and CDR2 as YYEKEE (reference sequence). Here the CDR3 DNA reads TGTGCCAGCAGCTTGGCTCTAGCGGGAGGGGGGTCCTACAATGAGCAGTTCTTC. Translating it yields CASSLALAGGGSYNEQFF.

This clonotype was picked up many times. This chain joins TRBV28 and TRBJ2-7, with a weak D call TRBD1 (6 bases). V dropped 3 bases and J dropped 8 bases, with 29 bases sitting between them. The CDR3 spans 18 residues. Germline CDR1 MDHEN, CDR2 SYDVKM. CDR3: CASSFERQEAPFLSKQYF. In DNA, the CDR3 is TGTGCCAGCAGTTTTGAGAGACAGGAGGCCCCCTTCCTTTCCAAGCAGTACTTC. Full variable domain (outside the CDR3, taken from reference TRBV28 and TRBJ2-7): DVKVTQSSRYLVKRTGEKVFLECVQDMDHENMFWYRQDPGLGLRLIYFSYDVKMKEKGDIPEGYSVSREKKERFSLILESASTNQTSMYLCASSFERQEAPFLSKQYFGPGTRLTVT.